Listed below are T cell receptor beta chains from one sample, sequenced in a study of blood T cell repertoires in COVID-19. The assay was immunoSEQ multiplex PCR, and TCRdb's table has in-frame clones only and misses some. Of roughly 300,000 clones in the sample, 88% are singletons; the top ten hold approximately 8.8%. Sample: peripheral blood. The receptor source for this set is a young man with active or convalescent COVID-19. Both conserved end residues are part of each CDR3. D genes are given only for firm matches. Not all rows give a size; the values are once, few, many and, for expanded clones, a class.

j_call v_call clone_size cdr3_length d_call cdr3_aa cdr3_nt
TRBJ2-6 TRBV9 . 17 TRBD1 CASSVQGVNSGANVLTF TGTGCCAGCAGCGTGCAGGGGGTAAACTCTGGGGCCAACGTCCTGACTTTC
TRBJ2-2 TRBV12-3/TRBV12-4 . 11 . CASRKSGELFF TGTGCCAGCAGAAAGAGCGGGGAGCTGTTTTTT
TRBJ1-1 TRBV11-3 . 13 . CASSKAGNTEAFF TGTGCCAGCAGTAAGGCGGGGAACACTGAAGCTTTCTTT
TRBJ1-4 TRBV21-1 . 15 . CASSTRTGYNEKLFF TGTGCCAGCAGCACAAGGACAGGGTATAATGAAAAACTGTTTTTT
TRBJ2-1 TRBV18 once 15 TRBD2 CASSPRLAGGNEQFF TGTGCCAGCTCACCAAGACTAGCGGGGGGGAATGAGCAGTTCTTC
TRBJ2-7 TRBV19 . 14 TRBD1 CASGDRGLIYEQYF TGTGCCAGTGGGGACAGGGGGCTTATCTACGAGCAGTACTTC
TRBJ2-1 TRBV6-6 . 12 . CASSYQLTEQFF TGTGCCAGCAGTTACCAACTTACGGAGCAGTTCTTC
TRBJ1-2 TRBV19 . 21 . CASSPAERRAPPHYPLNGYTF TGTGCCAGTAGTCCGGCTGAGCGGCGGGCCCCCCCCCACTATCCCCTGAACGGCTACACCTTC
TRBJ1-2 TRBV3-1/TRBV3-2 . 15 . CASSQAGKTYYGYTF TGTGCCAGCAGCCAAGCGGGAAAAACGTACTATGGCTACACCTTC
TRBJ1-1 TRBV15 . 14 TRBD1 CATSFRGPGTEAFF TGTGCCACCAGTTTTAGGGGGCCGGGCACTGAAGCTTTCTTT
TRBJ2-1 TRBV7-6 . 15 TRBD2 CASSYSGSSYNEQFF TGTGCCAGCAGCTATAGCGGGAGCTCCTACAATGAGCAGTTCTTC
TRBJ2-4 TRBV7-8 . 14 . CASSKLDRGNIQYF TGTGCCAGCAGCAAGCTCGACCGGGGAAACATTCAGTACTTC
TRBJ1-5 TRBV6-5 once 15 . CASSSYIHSNQPQHF TGTGCCAGCAGTTCATACATCCATAGCAATCAGCCCCAGCATTTT
TRBJ2-7 TRBV14 . 15 . CASSILGAVRYEQYF TGTGCCAGCAGTATACTGGGGGCCGTTCGTTACGAGCAGTACTTC
TRBJ1-6 TRBV4-3 . 19 TRBD1 CASSRKLPGQGRHNSPLHF TGCGCCAGCAGCCGGAAGCTACCGGGACAGGGGAGGCATAATTCACCCCTCCACTTT
TRBJ1-5 TRBV18 . 14 . CASSPAQADQPQHF TGTGCCAGCTCACCAGCCCAGGCCGATCAGCCCCAGCATTTT
TRBJ1-6 TRBV5-6 . 13 . CASSAGPQSPLHF TGTGCCAGCAGCGCGGGACCCCAGTCACCCCTCCACTTT
TRBJ1-6 TRBV5-6 . 15 . CASSLFQGYNSPLHF TGTGCCAGCAGCTTGTTTCAGGGCTATAATTCACCCCTCCACTTT
TRBJ2-7 TRBV18 . 14 . CASSPDRNAYEQYF TGTGCCAGCTCCCCTGACAGGAACGCCTACGAGCAGTACTTC
TRBJ1-5 TRBV5-1 . 17 . CASSLAHWGGGNQPQHF TGCGCCAGCAGCTTGGCCCATTGGGGAGGGGGGAATCAGCCCCAGCATTTT
TRBJ2-5 TRBV21-1 . 18 . CASSTTTNSPGSGETQYF TGTGCCAGCAGCACCACCACGAACTCTCCAGGGTCAGGTGAGACCCAGTACTTC
TRBJ1-4 TRBV6-5 . 14 . CASIQRVEHEKLFF TGTGCCAGCATACAGAGGGTTGAACATGAAAAACTGTTTTTT
TRBJ1-5 TRBV23-1 . 20 TRBD1 CASSQFFQDRNGRPDQPQHF TGCGCCAGCAGTCAATTTTTTCAGGACAGGAACGGGAGACCGGATCAGCCCCAGCATTTT
TRBJ2-1 TRBV2 . 16 TRBD2 CASSPLTSGFYNEQFF TGTGCCAGCAGCCCCTTGACTAGCGGGTTCTACAATGAGCAGTTCTTC
TRBJ1-5 TRBV19 . 16 TRBD1 CASSPRTGGVNQPQHF TGTGCCAGTAGTCCGCGGACAGGGGGCGTGAATCAGCCCCAGCATTTT
TRBJ1-2 TRBV27 . 15 TRBD1 CASSTGTGRFYGYTF TGTGCCAGCAGCACCGGGACAGGGCGCTTCTATGGCTACACCTTC
TRBJ2-3 TRBV24-1 . 18 . CATSDGEGRALREDTQYF TGTGCCACCAGTGACGGCGAAGGGCGGGCGCTTAGGGAAGATACGCAGTATTTT
TRBJ2-5 TRBV6-2/TRBV6-3 . 15 TRBD2 CASSPTGGGRGTQYF TGTGCCAGCAGCCCCACGGGAGGGGGGCGTGGGACCCAGTACTTC
TRBJ2-2 TRBV4-1 . 16 . CASSQPRDLNTGELFF TGCGCCAGCAGCCAACCGAGGGACTTGAACACCGGGGAGCTGTTTTTT
TRBJ2-1 TRBV5-4 . 16 TRBD2 CASSLGTSAPYNEQFF TGTGCCAGCAGCTTGGGGACTAGCGCCCCCTACAATGAGCAGTTCTTC
TRBJ1-5 TRBV7-9 . 13 . CASSFPGNQPQHF TGTGCCAGCAGCTTTCCCGGCAATCAGCCCCAGCATTTT
TRBJ2-4 TRBV19 . 14 . CASSIGLEGSIQYF TGTGCCAGTAGTATAGGGCTCGAGGGAAGCATTCAGTACTTC
TRBJ1-1 TRBV9 . 14 . CASSVRGENTEAFF TGTGCCAGCAGCGTACGCGGTGAGAACACTGAAGCTTTCTTT
TRBJ1-5 TRBV12-3/TRBV12-4 . 13 . CASSFIRGQPQHF TGTGCCAGCAGTTTCATCAGGGGTCAGCCCCAGCATTTT
TRBJ1-1 TRBV5-4 . 18 . CASSPGRGGGGLRTEAFF TGTGCCAGCAGCCCGGGTCGAGGAGGGGGGGGTTTACGGACTGAAGCTTTCTTT
TRBJ2-2 TRBV18 . 19 . CASSDDQLWDSPLYGELFF TGTGCCAGCTCAGACGACCAATTATGGGACTCGCCTTTATATGGGGAGCTGTTTTTT
TRBJ2-2 TRBV27 . 19 TRBD1 CASSSLLRGGQGNTGELFF TGTGCCAGCAGTTCTCTGTTAAGGGGGGGACAGGGGAACACCGGGGAGCTGTTTTTT
TRBJ2-7 TRBV2 . 15 . CASSSTWLAKYEQYF TGTGCCAGCAGCTCCACGTGGCTAGCGAAGTACGAGCAGTACTTC
TRBJ2-7 TRBV7-8 once 14 . CASSPQRAGYEQYF TGTGCCAGCAGCCCCCAGAGGGCGGGCTACGAGCAGTACTTC
TRBJ2-2 TRBV6-6 . 16 TRBD2 CASSYSSGGLTGELFF TGTGCCAGCAGTTACTCTAGCGGGGGACTTACCGGGGAGCTGTTTTTT
TRBJ1-4 TRBV15 . 13 . CATTGFSNEKLFF TGTGCCACCACGGGGTTCTCTAATGAAAAACTGTTTTTT
TRBJ2-3 TRBV7-3 . 13 . CASSPTGSGTQYF TGTGCCAGCAGCCCTACAGGGTCGGGTACGCAGTATTTT
TRBJ2-7 TRBV15 . 15 TRBD2 CATSGRLAGVVEQYF TGTGCCACCAGCGGCAGACTAGCGGGGGTCGTCGAGCAGTACTTC
TRBJ2-7 TRBV7-2 . 12 . CASSFFSYEQYF TGTGCCAGCAGCTTCTTCTCCTACGAGCAGTACTTC
TRBJ2-7 TRBV5-5 few 14 . CASSLMQGDYEQYF TGTGCCAGCAGCTTGATGCAGGGCGACTACGAGCAGTACTTC
TRBJ1-3 TRBV7-2 . 15 . CASSSGPILWDTIYF TGTGCCAGCAGCTCAGGGCCGATACTATGGGACACCATATATTTT
TRBJ1-1 TRBV10-2 once 17 . CASSESTGRGMNTEAFF TGCGCCAGCAGTGAGTCGACGGGCAGGGGCATGAACACTGAAGCTTTCTTT
TRBJ1-5 TRBV5-6 . 15 TRBD1 CASSYGTGGNQPQHF TGTGCCAGCAGCTACGGGACAGGGGGCAATCAGCCCCAGCATTTT
TRBJ1-5 TRBV19 . 15 . CASSIAGRGRQPQHF TGTGCCAGTAGTATAGCTGGCAGGGGTAGACAGCCCCAGCATTTT
TRBJ2-7 TRBV5-1 . 15 TRBD2 CASSRSAGVTYEQYF TGCGCCAGCAGCCGGTCAGCGGGGGTAACCTACGAGCAGTACTTC
TRBJ1-5 TRBV4-2 . 12 . CASSQGLEPQHF TGTGCCAGCAGCCAAGGTCTTGAGCCCCAGCATTTT
TRBJ2-7 TRBV5-6 . 13 . CASRDSRNYEQYF TGTGCCAGCAGGGACAGTAGGAACTACGAGCAGTACTTC
TRBJ2-1 TRBV5-1 . 14 TRBD1 CASSFRDRNNEQFF TGCGCCAGCAGCTTCCGGGACAGAAACAATGAGCAGTTCTTC
TRBJ1-3 TRBV5-6 . 18 TRBD1 CASSSGTGIMYAGNTIYF TGTGCCAGCAGCTCCGGGACAGGGATAATGTATGCGGGAAACACCATATATTTT
TRBJ2-2 TRBV18 few 16 TRBD2 CASSPRGGTNTGELFF TGTGCCAGCTCACCCCGGGGAGGGACGAACACCGGGGAGCTGTTTTTT
TRBJ2-1 TRBV7-2 . 15 . CASSKEASAGREQFF TGTGCCAGCAGCAAGGAGGCTAGCGCCGGTCGAGAGCAGTTCTTC
TRBJ2-1 TRBV4-1 . 13 TRBD1 CASSHLSTGVEFF TGCGCCAGCAGCCATCTGTCGACAGGGGTGGAGTTCTTC
TRBJ1-1 TRBV6-5 . 15 . CASSYQSGLNTEAFF TGTGCCAGCAGTTACCAATCTGGCCTGAACACTGAAGCTTTCTTT
TRBJ1-5 TRBV7-9 once 15 TRBD1 CASSPGTGGRQPQHF TGTGCCAGCAGCCCCGGGACAGGGGGACGTCAGCCCCAGCATTTT
TRBJ2-2 TRBV25-1 . 12 . CASSDLTGELFF TGTGCCAGCAGTGACCTCACCGGGGAGCTGTTTTTT